The 21 T cell receptor beta chains given below trace back to one sample, sequenced in a study of control samples from healthy donors and cancer patients. Profiled with immunoSEQ multiplex PCR; TCRdb holds only in-frame clones, not every one. This sample has about 49,000 clones, with 86% found just once. Sequencing was performed on PBMCs. Receptors originate from a woman between 45 and 65 years old with lung cancer.

This chain connects TRBV30 to TRBJ1-2; the match to TRBD1 covers 8 bases. CDR3 length: 17 residues. Losses at the gene ends were 2 bases for V and 1 base for J; bases not matched to a gene: 12. Germline V gene lookup returns CDR1 GTSNPN and CDR2 SVGIG (reference sequence). CDR3: CAWSRRTGLTLNYGYTF. The CDR3 coding sequence is TGTGCCTGGAGTAGGAGGACAGGGCTGACTCTTAACTATGGCTACACCTTC.

The rearrangement joins TRBV5-6 to TRBJ2-1; 9 bases match TRBD1. J was trimmed by 2 bases and V by 1 base; bases with no gene match: 1. Germline-derived CDR1 and CDR2 are SGHDT and YYEEEE. CDR3 length: 15 amino acids. In DNA, the CDR3 is TGTGCCAGCAGCTTGACAGGGGGCCCCTACAATGAGCAGTTCTTC. It is translated as CASSLTGGPYNEQFF.

The rearrangement uses TRBV2 and TRBJ2-7; tentative D call: TRBD2 (6 bases). Germline V gene sequence: CDR1 SNHLY, CDR2 FYNNEI. This CDR3 has 14 amino acids. Trimming left V 5 bases short and J 2 bases short, with 13 bases between. CDR3 DNA: TGTGCCAGCAGTTGGGAACTAGCAGCCTACGAGCAGTACTTC. It encodes CASSWELAAYEQYF.

The V gene is TRBV21-1, the J gene TRBJ1-5; the table's D gene call, TRBD1, was not cross checked with the DNA. TRBV21-1 is an annotated pseudogene. This CDR3 spans 14 amino acids. The CDR3 nucleotides read TGTGCCAGCAGCATCTCCAGGGGCAATCAGCCCCAGCATTTT. Its translation: CASSISRGNQPQHF.

V is TRBV6-2 or TRBV6-3 and J is TRBJ1-1; 7 positions agree with TRBD1. CDR1 is MNHEY, CDR2 SVGEGT, per germline. This CDR3 is 14 amino acids long. V was pared by 2 bases and J by 10 bases, with 10 bases of the junction left unmatched. The CDR3 protein is CASSYPRDSKTAFF. The DNA for the CDR3 is TGTGCCAGCAGTTACCCCCGGGACAGCAAGACAGCTTTCTTT.

This chain joins TRBV9 and TRBJ1-1, with D perhaps TRBD1 (5 bases). The CDR3 contains 13 residues. V lost 5 bases and J lost 3, with 11 bases in between. The germline gives CDR1 SGDLS, CDR2 YYNGEE. In DNA form, the CDR3 reads TGTGCCAGCAGTCTTGACAGAGACACTGAAGCTTTCTTT. Amino acids: CASSLDRDTEAFF.

The V call is TRBV19, the J call TRBJ1-6, with a possible D match to TRBD1 (5 bases). Trimming took off 7 bases at V and 5 bases at J, with 18 bases between the two ends. The CDR3 contains 16 residues. Germline CDR1 and CDR2: LNHDA and SQIVND (reference sequence). CDR3 sequence: CASNIYPSGHNSPLHF. The DNA for the CDR3 is TGTGCCAGTAACATATACCCTTCAGGGCATAATTCACCCCTCCACTTT.

This chain links TRBV3-1 (or the pseudogene TRBV3-2) with TRBJ2-5; TRBD1 matches at 8 bases. J gave up 1 base and V 2 bases, and 0 bases lay outside the gene matches. This CDR3 contains 14 residues. CDR1 and CDR2 (germline): LGHDT, YNNKEL (reference sequence). DNA for the CDR3: TGTGCCAGCAGCCAACAGGGGGCCCAAGAGACCCAGTACTTC. Its translation is CASSQQGAQETQYF.

This chain connects TRBV5-4 to TRBJ1-1; D gene ambiguous. The germline V gene encodes CDR1 SGHNT and CDR2 YYREEE (reference sequence). The CDR3 is made up of 19 amino acids. Trimming pared 3 bases from V and 3 bases from J, leaving 27 bases between. This CDR3 reads CASSYHTPWSAARHTEAFF. CDR3 in DNA: TGTGCCAGCAGCTATCACACCCCTTGGTCGGCGGCCAGGCACACTGAAGCTTTCTTT. Combining the CDR3 with reference TRBV5-4 and TRBJ1-1 gives the whole variable domain ETGVTQSPTHLIKTRGQQVTLRCSSQSGHNTVSWYQQALGQGPQFIFQYYREEENGRGNFPPRFSGLQFPNYSSELNVNALELDDSALYLCASSYHTPWSAARHTEAFFGQGTRLTVV.

The rearrangement links TRBV19 to TRBJ1-1; maybe TRBD1 (6 bases). The CDR3 is made up of 15 amino acids. V lost 4 bases to trimming and J lost 1 base, with 13 bases between them. Germline lookup yields CDR1 LNHDA and CDR2 SQIVND (reference sequence). CDR3 bases: TGTGCCAGTAGTACCCGGTGGGGGCAGAACACTGAAGCTTTCTTT. As protein: CASSTRWGQNTEAFF.

The chain carries TRBV7-2 and TRBJ1-2; a weak D match, TRBD1 (5 bases). Trimming took off 5 bases at V and 4 bases at J, with 14 bases between the two ends. The CDR3 covers 14 residues. CDR1 SGHTA and CDR2 FQGNSA come from the germline V gene. Written as DNA, the CDR3 is TGTGCCAGCAGCGGGGACTCCCTTCTCTATGGCTACACCTTC. Protein: CASSGDSLLYGYTF.

This chain connects TRBV28 to TRBJ1-1; a weak D match, TRBD1 (6 bases). This CDR3 comprises 15 residues. CDR1 and CDR2 (germline): MDHEN, SYDVKM. V was pared by 2 bases and J by 5 bases, with 15 bases between. The DNA for the CDR3 is TGTGCCAGCAGTTTACCCCAGGGGTCGGGGACTGAAGCTTTCTTT. Translation: CASSLPQGSGTEAFF.

V gene TRBV5-6 combines with J gene TRBJ2-5, with 8 bases lining up with TRBD1. Trimming cost V 0 bases and J 5 bases; bases outside gene matches: 3. Germline V gene sequence: CDR1 SGHDT, CDR2 YYEEEE. The CDR3 covers 14 residues. The CDR3 sequence: CASSLGQGKETQYF. As DNA, the CDR3 is TGTGCCAGCAGCTTGGGACAGGGGAAGGAGACCCAGTACTTC.

The table lists this clone with a count of one. In DNA form, the CDR3 reads TGTGCCAGCAGTTTACCGGGTAGGGAGACCCAGTACTTC. This sequence encodes CASSLPGRETQYF. The V and J genes are TRBV27 and TRBJ2-5; D is undetermined. Germline V CDR1 and CDR2: MNHEY, SMNVEV (reference sequence). The CDR3 runs 13 residues. The V end lost 2 bases, the J end lost 5 bases, and 9 bases lay between the germline ends.

This clone was seen more than once but under ten times. This sequence joins TRBV20-1 and TRBJ1-2, with unresolved D. V was cut by 6 bases and J by 6 bases, with 5 bases left in between. The germline V gene has CDR1 DFQATT and CDR2 SNEGSKA (reference sequence). There are 9 residues in the CDR3. The CDR3: CSAGDGYTF. CDR3 DNA: TGCAGTGCCGGAGATGGCTACACCTTC.

The chain couples TRBV7-9 to TRBJ2-2; possible D gene TRBD1, 5 bases. This CDR3 has 18 residues. The V gene lost 0 bases and the J gene lost 4 bases, with 18 bases spanning the gap. CDR1 is SEHNR and CDR2 is FQNEAQ in the germline V gene (reference sequence). This chain's CDR3 is CASSLADPQTVLTGELFF. CDR3 DNA: TGTGCCAGCAGCTTAGCCGACCCCCAGACAGTGCTCACCGGGGAGCTGTTTTTT.

In the case of this clone: This CDR3 is also generated by other DNA sequences in the sample. The genes are TRBV20-1 and TRBJ1-1; D is ambiguous. The CDR3 contains 11 residues. Trimming removed 5 bases at V and 6 bases at J, with 10 bases between. CDR1 and CDR2 (germline): DFQATT, SNEGSKA (reference sequence). CDR3 amino acids: CSAPGPAEAFF. CDR3 bases: TGCAGTGCTCCTGGGCCCGCTGAAGCTTTCTTT.

The chain is built from TRBV19 and TRBJ1-2; D remains ambiguous. Trimming shortened V by 6 bases and J by 4 bases, and 15 bases separated the two germline ends. The germline V gene encodes CDR1 LNHDA and CDR2 SQIVND (reference sequence). The CDR3 runs to 14 residues. The CDR3 is CASSTSLGGYGYTF. Here the CDR3 DNA reads TGTGCCAGTAGCACCTCTCTTGGCGGCTATGGCTACACCTTC.

V and J are TRBV4-3 and TRBJ1-3, with D unresolved. The length of the CDR3 is 16 residues. V gave up 1 base and J gave up 2 bases, with 12 bases separating them. The germline V gene has CDR1 LGHNA and CDR2 YSLEER. Here the CDR3 reads CASSQGPPHTGNTIYF. CDR3 DNA: TGCGCCAGCAGCCAAGGTCCCCCTCACACTGGAAACACCATATATTTT.

The CDR3 DNA sequence: TGTGCCAGTAATTCCGGTTTCTCTGGAAACACCATATATTTT. Its translation: CASNSGFSGNTIYF. The V call is TRBV19, the J call TRBJ1-3; unclear D gene. With 7 bases removed from V and 0 bases from J, the gap between germline ends came to 10 bases. The V gene's germline CDR1 is LNHDA and CDR2 SQIVND (reference sequence). This CDR3 is 14 amino acids long.

The CDR3 sequence: CASSGQRILEETQYF. CDR3 DNA: TGTGCCAGCAGTGGACAGAGGATTTTAGAAGAGACCCAGTACTTC. V usage is TRBV2 and J usage is TRBJ2-5, with a possible D match to TRBD1 (5 bases). Trimming took off 4 bases at V and 3 bases at J, with 15 bases between the two ends. Looked up from germline, CDR1 is SNHLY and CDR2 is FYNNEI. The CDR3 contains 15 residues.